This T cell receptor beta chain was identified during a study of T cell responses to AZD1222 COVID-19 vaccine. Study-wide results and caveats: Among those given AZD1222, only five to seven were seropositive at baseline. Every sample of the repertoires postdated the peak T cell response.

For this clone: Its antigen is still unknown. Other DNA sequences from this sample encode an identical CDR3 as well.

Profiling relied on immunoSEQ multiplex PCR, and the TCRdb table lists in-frame clones only, not all of them. The sample gives approximately 130,000 clones, over 85% of which show up once; 0.91% is in the top ten. The sequences come from peripheral blood, collected on day 0 of AZD1222 vaccination. The clonotype comes from an adult in good health.

The CDR3 spells CASSYGTEAFF. CDR3 nucleotide sequence: TGTGCCAGCAGTTACGGGACTGAAGCTTTCTTT. The V call is TRBV6-2 or TRBV6-3, the J call TRBJ1-1; D unclear. CDR1 is MNHEY and CDR2 is SVGEGT in the germline V gene. This CDR3 is 11 amino acids long. V gave up 2 bases and J gave up 5 bases, with 3 bases separating them.